Below, 29 T cell receptor beta chains from the same sample are listed, as sequenced in a study of cytomegalovirus exposure and HLA in healthy donors. Primers for the PCR totalled 60 Vbeta and 13 Jbeta. Measured with immunoSEQ multiplex PCR; TCRdb has only the in-frame clones, and not every one. The sample lists about 78,000 clones, roughly 80% occurring once. Specimen: PBMCs. Every receptor here comes from a woman between 50 and 59 years old in good health and CMV-seronegative.

Within the sample, this clone is medium-sized. The J gene is TRBJ2-1, the V gene TRBV10-2; 9 bases fit TRBD2. CDR3 length: 15 amino acids. From germline, CDR1 is WSHSY and CDR2 SAAADI. Germline trimming cut 2 bases from V and 4 bases from J; bases unmatched to any gene: 3. This CDR3 reads CASSERLAGYNEQFF. DNA of the CDR3: TGCGCCAGCAGTGAGCGCCTAGCGGGGTACAATGAGCAGTTCTTC.

The chain employs TRBV10-3 and TRBJ2-7; D ambiguous. The CDR3 is 13 amino acids. V lost 4 bases, J lost 0 bases, and 7 bases lay in between. Germline V CDR1 and CDR2: ENHRY, SYGVKD. The CDR3 DNA is TGTGCCATCAGTGCAGGTAGCTCCTACGAGCAGTACTTC. Residues: CAISAGSSYEQYF.

V is TRBV7-2 and J is TRBJ1-3; 7 nucleotides align to TRBD1. With V trimmed by 3 bases and J by 4 bases, 9 bases remained unmatched. The CDR3 covers 16 residues. Per the germline V gene, CDR1 is SGHTA and CDR2 is FQGNSA. The CDR3 loop reads CASSFHRGSGGNTIYF. The DNA for the CDR3 is TGTGCCAGCAGCTTCCACAGGGGATCGGGGGGAAACACCATATATTTT.

CDR3 region: CATSRVPPGQAGGYTF. The DNA for the CDR3 is TGTGCCACCAGCAGAGTCCCTCCTGGACAGGCGGGCGGCTACACCTTC. This chain joins TRBV15 and TRBJ1-2, with 7 bases aligning to TRBD1. After removal of 1 base from V and 8 bases from J, the junction contained 13 bases not matched to a gene. Germline V lookup: CDR1 LNHNV, CDR2 YYDKDF (reference sequence). The CDR3 length is 16 residues.

This chain joins TRBV4-3 and TRBJ2-5; a weak D match, TRBD2 (7 bases). Trimming shortened V by 0 bases and J by 3 bases, and 20 bases separated the two germline ends. Looked up from germline, CDR1 is LGHNA and CDR2 is YSLEER. The CDR3 is 18 residues long. The chain's CDR3 is CASSQDPWGGAGEETQYF. CDR3 coding DNA: TGCGCCAGCAGCCAAGATCCATGGGGGGGGGCCGGGGAAGAGACCCAGTACTTC.

V usage is TRBV18 and J usage is TRBJ1-1, with D unresolved. This CDR3 has 17 amino acids. V shed 0 bases and J shed 1 base, with 15 bases lying between them. CDR1 and CDR2 (germline): KGHSH, LQKENI. The DNA for the CDR3 is TGTGCCAGCTCACCACCTCAAGCGGCGGGCGAGAACACTGAAGCTTTCTTT. It yields the protein CASSPPQAAGENTEAFF.

V is TRBV10-3 and J is TRBJ2-7; D is undetermined. Trimming cost V 0 bases and J 0 bases, with 15 bases left between them. The germline V gene has CDR1 ENHRY and CDR2 SYGVKD. The CDR3 totals 17 residues. The CDR3 DNA is TGTGCCATCAGTGAGTCGCGGCTCCACTCAAGCTCCTACGAGCAGTACTTC. This sequence encodes CAISESRLHSSSYEQYF.

The chain joins TRBV4-3 to TRBJ1-5; D may be TRBD1 (6 bases). Germline V gene data show CDR1 as LGHNA and CDR2 as YSLEER. With 0 bases removed from V and 6 bases from J, the gap between germline ends came to 12 bases. This CDR3 has 15 amino acids. CDR3 bases: TGCGCCAGCAGCCAAGATGGGGGGGCACGTCAGCCCCAGCATTTT. It yields the protein CASSQDGGARQPQHF.

This chain links TRBV7-2 with TRBJ2-3, with D tentatively TRBD2 (6 bases). The germline V and J ends were trimmed by 1 base and 6 bases, with 8 bases remaining between them. The germline gives CDR1 SGHTA, CDR2 FQGNSA. The CDR3 has 13 residues. CDR3 loop: CASSLGGKDTQYF. The CDR3 coding sequence is TGTGCCAGCAGCTTAGGCGGGAAGGATACGCAGTATTTT.

The chain combines TRBV5-5 with TRBJ1-1, with D tentatively TRBD1 (5 bases). The CDR3 spans 12 residues. CDR1 and CDR2 from the germline V gene are SGHKS and YYEKEE (reference sequence). V lost 4 bases and J lost 12, with 16 bases in between. CDR3 in DNA: TGTGCCAGCAGCCCCGTGGGGGGTAAATCTTTCTTT. It specifies CASSPVGGKSFF.

The chain carries TRBV4-3 and TRBJ1-1; D remains ambiguous. Germline-derived CDR1 and CDR2 are LGHNA and YSLEER. The CDR3 extends over 15 amino acids. V lost 1 base, J lost 1 base, and 10 bases lay in between. CDR3 nucleotides: TGCGCCAGCAGCCAAGGTTGGGCAGAGAACACTGAAGCTTTCTTT. This codes for CASSQGWAENTEAFF.

This chain joins TRBV5-1 and TRBJ1-1; 10 nucleotides agree with TRBD1. This CDR3 is 16 amino acids long. Germline trimming cut 1 base from V and 3 bases from J; bases unmatched to any gene: 6. Per the germline V gene, CDR1 is SGHRS and CDR2 is YFSETQ. CDR3 loop: CASSLTGTGAYTEAFF. CDR3 coding DNA: TGCGCCAGCAGCTTGACCGGGACAGGGGCGTACACTGAAGCTTTCTTT.

This clone was seen once. J is TRBJ2-5 and V is TRBV4-2, with 9 bases matching TRBD1. Looked up from germline, CDR1 is LGHNA and CDR2 is YNFKEQ. J was trimmed by 5 bases and V by 1 base; bases with no gene match: 11. The CDR3 extends over 17 amino acids. The DNA of the CDR3 is TGTGCCAGCAGCCAAGGTGGTAAGGACAGGGGACGGGAGACCCAGTACTTC. Its translation is CASSQGGKDRGRETQYF.

The chain employs TRBV9 and TRBJ2-1; TRBD2 agrees at 10 bases. The ends lost 4 bases at V and 4 bases at J; junction bases unmatched: 8. The CDR3 spans 16 residues. In germline, CDR1 is SGDLS, CDR2 YYNGEE. CDR3 bases: TGTGCCAGCAGCCTCGCTAGCGGGAGTTCTTACAATGAGCAGTTCTTC. Translation gives CASSLASGSSYNEQFF.

V is TRBV27 and J is TRBJ2-1; no firm D call. The CDR3 extends over 16 amino acids. Per the germline V gene, CDR1 is MNHEY and CDR2 is SMNVEV (reference sequence). V lost 3 bases and J lost 0, with 12 bases in between. The CDR3 reads CASSFTRLSSYNEQFF. Written as DNA, the CDR3 is TGTGCCAGCAGTTTCACGAGACTGAGCTCCTACAATGAGCAGTTCTTC.

The genes are TRBV6-5 and TRBJ2-3; weak D call: TRBD1 (7 bases). The CDR3 is 15 residues long. The germline gives CDR1 MNHEY, CDR2 SVGAGI. V lost 7 bases to trimming and J lost 4 bases, with 18 bases between them. In nucleotides, the CDR3 is TGTGCCAGCACGGCGGGACAGTCAATATCAGATACGCAGTATTTT. It specifies CASTAGQSISDTQYF.

This chain joins TRBV29-1 and TRBJ2-2, with TRBD1 identical over 8 bases. CDR3 size: 14 residues. Unmatched junction bases numbered 11, after V lost 7 bases and J lost 7 bases. Germline CDR1 SQVTM, CDR2 ANQGSEA. The CDR3, as DNA: TGCAGCGCCGGACAGGGAACTGGGAACGGGGAGCTGTTTTTT. Residues: CSAGQGTGNGELFF.

Only one count was recorded for this clone. This chain uses TRBV18 with TRBJ2-5, with 8 positions matching TRBD1. CDR3 size: 15 residues. Germline CDR1 reads KGHSH; CDR2 reads LQKENI. V shed 5 bases and J 4 bases; nucleotides not matched to a gene: 9. CDR3 bases: TGTGCCAGCTCATCTCGACAGGGGAGCGGAGAGACCCAGTACTTC. Translation gives CASSSRQGSGETQYF.

This rearrangement joins TRBV5-1 to TRBJ2-3; 14 positions agree with TRBD2. This CDR3 is built from 14 residues. CDR1 and CDR2 from the germline V gene are SGHRS and YFSETQ. V gave up 6 bases and J gave up 5 bases; unmatched junction bases: 2. The DNA for the CDR3 is TGCGCCAGCATGACTAGCGGGAGGGGAGATACGCAGTATTTT. It codes for CASMTSGRGDTQYF.

The chain links TRBV6-1 to TRBJ2-5; perhaps TRBD1 as D (5 bases). Trimming cost V 11 bases and J 3 bases, with 16 bases left between them. CDR1 MNHNS and CDR2 SASEGT come from the germline V gene. This CDR3 has 13 amino acids. The CDR3 spells CAPRVRVEETQYF. DNA of the CDR3: TGTGCCCCCAGGGTAAGGGTGGAAGAGACCCAGTACTTC.

V gene TRBV5-4 combines with J gene TRBJ1-1, with D possibly being TRBD1 (5 bases). The V gene's germline CDR1 is SGHNT and CDR2 YYREEE (reference sequence). Trimming took off 0 bases at V and 4 bases at J, with 13 bases between the two ends. There are 15 residues in the CDR3. The CDR3 reads CASSLDRSPVTEAFF. The CDR3 DNA follows: TGTGCCAGCAGCTTGGACAGGTCACCTGTCACTGAAGCTTTCTTT.

The chain uses TRBV10-3 and TRBJ2-5, with a weak D call TRBD1 (7 bases). V lost 4 bases and J lost 2, with 23 bases in between. The length of the CDR3 is 18 residues. Germline V lookup: CDR1 ENHRY, CDR2 SYGVKD. The CDR3 nucleotides are TGTGCCATCAGTGGTGATAGGGCCGGCGGGACAGTACAAGAGACCCAGTACTTC. As protein: CAISGDRAGGTVQETQYF.

The V call is TRBV7-9, the J call TRBJ2-1, with D possibly matching TRBD2 (5 bases). Trimming took off 3 bases at V and 0 bases at J, with 9 bases between the two ends. The length of the CDR3 is 15 residues. Germline V gene data show CDR1 as SEHNR and CDR2 as FQNEAQ (reference sequence). The CDR3 DNA reads TGTGCCAGCAGCTTTTTGGGGAGCTCCTACAATGAGCAGTTCTTC. It codes for CASSFLGSSYNEQFF.

The chain links TRBV29-1 to TRBJ2-1; D is possibly TRBD2 (6 bases). V lost 3 bases and J 7 bases, leaving 25 bases between the germline ends. The CDR3 length is 17 residues. CDR1 SQVTM and CDR2 ANQGSEA come from the germline V gene. DNA for the CDR3: TGCAGCGTTGATGGCACAAATGACGGGAGTGTAGGTAATGAGCAGTTCTTC. This codes for CSVDGTNDGSVGNEQFF.

This clone appeared once. This sequence joins TRBV4-2 and TRBJ1-2; TRBD1 aligns across 11 bases. The CDR3 runs 17 residues. From germline, CDR1 is LGHNA and CDR2 YNFKEQ. The ends lost 3 bases at V and 0 bases at J; junction bases unmatched: 6. The CDR3 region is CASSHLGQGAPNYGYTF. DNA of the CDR3: TGTGCCAGCAGCCACCTTGGACAGGGGGCACCTAACTATGGCTACACCTTC.

The V gene is TRBV30, the J gene TRBJ1-5; D may be TRBD1 (5 bases). Between the trimmed V and J ends, which lost 3 bases and 4 bases, there was a span of 13 bases. Germline-derived CDR1 and CDR2 are GTSNPN and SVGIG (reference sequence). CDR3 length: 14 amino acids. The CDR3 sequence: CAWRDNRPNQPQHF. The CDR3 DNA sequence: TGTGCCTGGAGGGATAACAGGCCTAATCAGCCCCAGCATTTT.

The chain combines TRBV5-8 with TRBJ1-5; 7 bases are shared with TRBD1. V shed 0 bases, J shed 5 bases, and the junction held 5 bases outside the gene matches. This CDR3 has 15 amino acids. Germline assignment: CDR1 SGHTS and CDR2 YDEGEE. CDR3 residues: CASSLDGQAYQPQHF. The CDR3 coding sequence is TGTGCCAGCAGCTTGGATGGACAGGCCTATCAGCCCCAGCATTTT.

About this clone: The sample carries other DNA sequences with the same CDR3. V is TRBV5-1 and J is TRBJ2-1; D ambiguous. The germline V and J ends were trimmed by 4 bases and 5 bases, with 10 bases remaining between them. The CDR3 has 13 residues. Germline CDR1 reads SGHRS; CDR2 reads YFSETQ. This chain's CDR3 is CASSLGTDNEQFF. CDR3 bases: TGCGCCAGCAGCCTGGGAACAGACAATGAGCAGTTCTTC. Looking up the rest from reference TRBV5-1 and TRBJ2-1 gives the full variable domain: KAGVTQTPRYLIKTRGQQVTLSCSPISGHRSVSWYQQTPGQGLQFLFEYFSETQRNKGNFPGRFSGRQFSNSRSEMNVSTLELGDSALYLCASSLGTDNEQFFGPGTRLTVL.

This sequence joins TRBV5-6 and TRBJ2-5; TRBD2 is a possible D gene (6 bases). This CDR3 comprises 14 residues. Germline CDR1 reads SGHDT; CDR2 reads YYEEEE. V dropped 1 base and J dropped 4 bases, with 11 bases sitting between them. CDR3 in amino acids: CASSLWVSGETQYF. DNA of the CDR3: TGTGCCAGCAGCTTGTGGGTTAGCGGAGAGACCCAGTACTTC.